This T cell receptor beta chain was found in a study of memory CD4+ T cells and cytomegalovirus serostatus. Study in general: Of the healthy Belgian adults, 9 or 10 were CMV seropositive and around 22 seronegative.

Comment on this clone: Its antigen remains unknown.

Trimming stripped 0 bases from V and 0 bases from J, with 9 bases between. The germline V gene encodes CDR1 LGHNA and CDR2 YSLEER. The CDR3 totals 17 residues. Profiled with immunoSEQ multiplex PCR; TCRdb holds only in-frame clones, not every one. The sample records around 44,000 clones, 76% being singletons. The study's findings and limits: Repertoires predicted CMV serostatus with median bootstrapped AUC of about 0.96.

The sort gate was single viable CD3+CD4+CD8-CD45RO+ cells for memory CD4+ T cells. The rearrangement joins TRBV4-3 to TRBJ2-6; D perhaps matches TRBD2 (6 bases). Material: memory CD4+ T cells from blood. The sequence derives from an adult in good health and CMV-seronegative. The CDR3 sequence is CASSQDRRVSGANVLTF. CDR3 in DNA: TGCGCCAGCAGCCAAGACCGGAGGGTCTCTGGGGCCAACGTCCTGACTTTC.